Shown below are 20 T cell receptor beta chains from a single sample sequenced in a study of blood T cell repertoires in COVID-19. Profiled with immunoSEQ multiplex PCR; TCRdb holds only in-frame clones, not every one. The top ten hold around 2.4% of the sample, which has around 140,000 clones, about 81% seen once. Sequenced: PBMCs or T cells enriched from blood (not recorded which). Every receptor here comes from a man aged 35 to 55 with acute COVID-19.

The rearrangement uses TRBV5-6 and TRBJ2-3, with TRBD1 matching over 7 bases. Germline values: CDR1 SGHDT, CDR2 YYEEEE. J was trimmed by 6 bases and V by 3 bases; bases with no gene match: 7. The CDR3 loop spans 14 amino acids. CDR3 protein: CASSSNRGGDTQYF. CDR3 DNA sequence: TGTGCCAGCAGCTCGAACAGGGGCGGTGATACGCAGTATTTT.

The genes are TRBV5-1 and TRBJ2-7; a possible D gene is TRBD2 (5 bases). The V gene lost 3 bases and the J gene lost 2 bases, with 15 bases spanning the gap. The germline CDR1 and CDR2 sequences are SGHRS and YFSETQ. The CDR3 is 15 residues long. CDR3 coding DNA: TGCGCCAGCAGCTCGGGGTCGATGGGGACCTACGAGCAGTACTTC. Its protein is CASSSGSMGTYEQYF.

The rearrangement joins TRBV19 to TRBJ2-2; 7 bases align to TRBD1. The germline V gene encodes CDR1 LNHDA and CDR2 SQIVND (reference sequence). V shed 7 bases and J 4 bases; nucleotides not matched to a gene: 12. The CDR3 runs to 16 residues. The chain's CDR3 is CASIPLNRGSTGELFF. The CDR3 DNA reads as TGTGCCAGTATCCCCCTTAACAGGGGTAGCACCGGGGAGCTGTTTTTT.

V and J are TRBV6-7 and TRBJ1-6; 8 bases map to TRBD1. TRBV6-7 is an ORF, and what it does is uncertain. There are 15 residues in the CDR3. V shed 4 bases, J shed 8 bases, and the junction held 7 bases outside the gene matches. The CDR3 sequence is CASSSGQGPDSPLHF. For the CDR3, the DNA is TGTGCCAGCAGTTCCGGACAGGGCCCCGATTCACCCCTCCACTTT.

V gene TRBV2 combines with J gene TRBJ2-5, with 11 bases aligning to TRBD1. Germline values: CDR1 SNHLY, CDR2 FYNNEI. The CDR3 is 17 amino acids. J gave up 5 bases and V 2 bases, and 10 bases lay outside the gene matches. In DNA, the CDR3 is TGTGCCAGCAGTGAAAGGACAGGGGGCGCAGGAGGGGAGACCCAGTACTTC. Its protein product is CASSERTGGAGGETQYF.

A single count supports this clone. The V call is TRBV6-4, the J call TRBJ2-7; D perhaps matches TRBD1 (6 bases). This CDR3 has 13 amino acids. V lost 3 bases and J 4 bases, leaving 10 bases between the germline ends. Per the germline V gene, CDR1 is MRHNA and CDR2 is SNTAGT. This CDR3 reads CASSEGQQYEQYF. CDR3 sequence (DNA): TGTGCCAGCAGTGAAGGACAGCAATACGAGCAGTACTTC.

This chain links TRBV27 with TRBJ2-2, with TRBD1 matching 9 bases. With V trimmed by 5 bases and J by 1 base, 8 bases remained unmatched. Germline loops: CDR1 MNHEY, CDR2 SMNVEV (reference sequence). This CDR3 has 17 residues. The CDR3 loop reads CASSRQGERQNTGELFF. CDR3 DNA: TGTGCCAGCAGTCGACAGGGGGAGCGGCAGAACACCGGGGAGCTGTTTTTT.

Here the CDR3 reads CASSEDRAYGYTF. CDR3 nucleotides: TGTGCCAGCTCGGAAGACAGGGCATATGGCTACACCTTC. This chain connects TRBV18 to TRBJ1-2; 7 bases are a match to TRBD1. From germline, CDR1 is KGHSH and CDR2 LQKENI. This CDR3 is 13 amino acids long. V trimming: 6 bases; J trimming: 5 bases; junction bases outside the gene matches: 6.

The CDR3 here is CASSLSQGEQYF. As DNA, the CDR3 is TGCGCCAGCAGCTTATCACAGGGCGAGCAGTACTTC. V usage is TRBV5-1 and J usage is TRBJ2-7; D is possibly TRBD1 (6 bases). V gave up 2 bases and J gave up 6 bases, with 9 bases separating them. CDR3 length: 12 residues. The germline gives CDR1 SGHRS, CDR2 YFSETQ.

V is TRBV19 and J is TRBJ1-2; the match to TRBD1 covers 8 bases. Germline V gene lookup returns CDR1 LNHDA and CDR2 SQIVND (reference sequence). Germline trimming cut 7 bases from V and 0 bases from J; bases unmatched to any gene: 7. The CDR3 spans 15 residues. The DNA of the CDR3 is TGTGCCAGTACCACCCGGACAGGGACTAACTATGGCTACACCTTC. Encoded protein: CASTTRTGTNYGYTF.

This chain connects TRBV12-3 or TRBV12-4 to TRBJ2-5; 9 nucleotides line up with TRBD1. The CDR3 has 13 residues. V dropped 7 bases and J dropped 4; count of bases not matched to a gene: 4. Written as DNA, the CDR3 is TGTGCCAGCACCGGACAGGGGAGAGAGACCCAGTACTTC. It yields the protein CASTGQGRETQYF.

The V call is TRBV28, the J call TRBJ2-7; 7 positions match TRBD1. The germline V gene has CDR1 MDHEN and CDR2 SYDVKM. The CDR3 extends over 14 amino acids. The ends lost 6 bases at V and 0 bases at J; junction bases unmatched: 5. Here the CDR3 DNA reads TGTGCCAGCAGCCCTGGGACAGTCTCCTACGAGCAGTACTTC. Translation gives CASSPGTVSYEQYF.

The chain employs TRBV29-1 and TRBJ2-7; 7 bases fit TRBD1. The CDR3 is made up of 12 amino acids. V lost 3 bases, J lost 7 bases, and 6 bases stayed unmatched. Per the germline V gene, CDR1 is SQVTM and CDR2 is ANQGSEA. In DNA form, the CDR3 reads TGCAGCGTTGATAGACAGGGCGAGGAGCAGTACTTC. Protein: CSVDRQGEEQYF.

The chain uses TRBV30 and TRBJ1-1; the match to TRBD1 covers 8 bases. V dropped 5 bases and J dropped 7; count of bases not matched to a gene: 9. Per the germline V gene, CDR1 is GTSNPN and CDR2 is SVGIG (reference sequence). The CDR3 sequence is 13 residues long. Here the CDR3 reads CAWDGTGLGEAFF. The CDR3 bases are TGTGCCTGGGATGGGACAGGCCTGGGTGAAGCTTTCTTT.

The chain employs TRBV5-8 and TRBJ1-5, with D perhaps TRBD1 (5 bases). The CDR3 runs to 16 residues. V gave up 4 bases and J gave up 7 bases, with 21 bases separating them. The germline V gene encodes CDR1 SGHTS and CDR2 YDEGEE. The CDR3 is CASSAHYGAVIQPQHF. In nucleotides, the CDR3 is TGTGCCAGCAGCGCTCATTATGGGGCAGTCATCCAGCCCCAGCATTTT.

This rearrangement joins TRBV4-2 to TRBJ1-5, with D possibly TRBD1 on 5 matching bases. CDR1 is LGHNA, CDR2 YNFKEQ, per germline. The CDR3 is 15 residues long. The V end was cut by 2 bases, the J end by 5 bases, with 13 bases between. The CDR3 here is CASSQKGDSDQPQHF. The DNA of the CDR3 is TGTGCCAGCAGCCAAAAAGGGGATAGTGATCAGCCCCAGCATTTT.

This chain connects TRBV7-6 to TRBJ2-1; the match to TRBD2 covers 9 bases. The CDR3 is made up of 13 amino acids. The ends lost 5 bases at V and 8 bases at J; junction bases unmatched: 4. Germline loops: CDR1 SGHVS, CDR2 FNYEAQ. For the CDR3, the DNA is TGTGCCAGCAGCCGGACTAGCGAGTATGAGCAGTTCTTC. Residues: CASSRTSEYEQFF.

The V gene is TRBV7-9, the J gene TRBJ2-2; 8 bases map to TRBD2. Germline-derived CDR1 and CDR2 are SEHNR and FQNEAQ (reference sequence). The CDR3 loop spans 17 amino acids. Losses at the gene ends were 5 bases for V and 1 base for J; bases not matched to a gene: 9. CDR3 DNA: TGTGCCAGCAGCCCTTGGGGTAGCGGGATGAACACCGGGGAGCTGTTTTTT. Residues: CASSPWGSGMNTGELFF.

The V gene is TRBV9, the J gene TRBJ2-5, with 9 bases that match TRBD2. In germline, CDR1 is SGDLS, CDR2 YYNGEE. Trimming at V came to 4 bases and at J to 4 bases, leaving 5 bases not matched to a gene. This CDR3 has 14 amino acids. CDR3 loop: CASSPKAGGETQYF. The DNA of the CDR3 is TGTGCCAGCAGCCCTAAAGCGGGAGGAGAGACCCAGTACTTC.

This sequence joins TRBV7-2 and TRBJ2-5; maybe TRBD2 (7 bases). CDR1 is SGHTA, CDR2 FQGNSA, per germline. V was clipped by 9 bases and J by 5 bases, with 13 bases between them. This CDR3 is 12 amino acids long. CDR3 protein: CARPGGGETQYF. CDR3 sequence (DNA): TGTGCCAGACCGGGGGGCGGGGAGACCCAGTACTTC.